This TCR beta chain was sequenced in a study of T cell responses to AZD1222 COVID-19 vaccine. General study results and limits: Compared with day 0, the breadth and depth of the Spike-specific TCR repertoire rose significantly after two doses of AZD1222. Sampling that yielded the repertoires occurred only after the peak T cell response. Clonal diversity may have been underestimated, and the donors were mostly white British, with more females than males.

This table comes from immunoSEQ multiplex PCR, and its TCRdb copy is limited to in-frame clones, with some not included. The sample lists fewer than 130,000 clones, about 85% seen once, with around 1.6% in the top ten. Concerning this clone itself: Its target is unknown.

Trimming removed 4 bases from V and 6 bases from J; junction bases left unmatched: 2. Germline V lookup: CDR1 SGHAT, CDR2 FQNNGV. This CDR3 has 14 amino acids. The chain carries TRBV11-2 and TRBJ1-6; 8 nucleotides agree with TRBD1. The sequence was obtained from an adult in good health. The material was peripheral blood, obtained on day 0 of AZD1222 vaccination. The CDR3 loop reads CASSWTGINSPLHF. The CDR3 DNA reads TGTGCCAGCAGCTGGACAGGGATTAATTCACCCCTCCACTTT.